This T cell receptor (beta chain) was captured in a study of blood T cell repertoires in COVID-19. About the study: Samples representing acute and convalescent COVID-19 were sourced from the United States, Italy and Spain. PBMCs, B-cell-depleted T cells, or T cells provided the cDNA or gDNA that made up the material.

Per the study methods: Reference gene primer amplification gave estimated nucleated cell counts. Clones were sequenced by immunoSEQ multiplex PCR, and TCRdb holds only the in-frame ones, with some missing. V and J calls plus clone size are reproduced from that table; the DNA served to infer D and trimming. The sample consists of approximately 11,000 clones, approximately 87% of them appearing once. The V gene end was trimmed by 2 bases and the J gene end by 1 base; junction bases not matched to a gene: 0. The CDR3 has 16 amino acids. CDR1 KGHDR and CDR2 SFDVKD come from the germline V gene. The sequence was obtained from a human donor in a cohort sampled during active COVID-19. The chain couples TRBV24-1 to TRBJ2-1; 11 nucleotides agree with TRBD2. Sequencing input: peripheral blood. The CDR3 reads CATSDSSGRSYNEQFF. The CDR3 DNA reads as TGTGCCACCAGTGATTCTAGCGGGAGGTCCTACAATGAGCAGTTCTTC.